The rows below give T cell receptor beta chains drawn from one sample of a study of blood T cell repertoires in COVID-19. Profiled with immunoSEQ multiplex PCR; TCRdb holds only in-frame clones, not every one. The sample holds some 240,000 clones, approximately 83% seen once. Specimen: PBMCs or T cells enriched from blood (not recorded which). The receptors here all came from a woman in her thirties or forties with acute COVID-19. Both conserved end residues are part of each CDR3. D genes are given only for firm matches. Expanded clones are given a class, and other clones once, few, many or no size at all.

clone_size: -; cdr3_length: 14; d_call: TRBD1; j_call: TRBJ2-7; v_call: TRBV27; cdr3_aa: CASSLSGQGHEQYF; cdr3_nt: TGTGCCAGCAGTTTATCCGGACAGGGCCACGAGCAGTACTTC
clone_size: many; cdr3_length: 15; d_call: -; j_call: TRBJ2-2; v_call: TRBV11-3; cdr3_aa: CASSLAGGNTGELFF; cdr3_nt: TGTGCCAGCAGCTTAGCTGGCGGGAACACCGGGGAGCTGTTTTTT
clone_size: once; cdr3_length: 12; d_call: -; j_call: TRBJ1-1; v_call: TRBV4-1; cdr3_aa: CASSQDPGEAFF; cdr3_nt: TGCGCCAGCAGCCAAGATCCAGGTGAAGCTTTCTTT
clone_size: once; cdr3_length: 12; d_call: -; j_call: TRBJ1-1; v_call: TRBV12-3/TRBV12-4; cdr3_aa: CASSPGDTEAFF; cdr3_nt: TGTGCCAGCAGTCCCGGGGACACTGAAGCTTTCTTT
clone_size: -; cdr3_length: 14; d_call: -; j_call: TRBJ2-7; v_call: TRBV4-1; cdr3_aa: CASSQGGPFDEQYF; cdr3_nt: TGCGCCAGCAGCCAAGGAGGTCCGTTCGACGAGCAGTACTTC
clone_size: once; cdr3_length: 13; d_call: TRBD2; j_call: TRBJ2-7; v_call: TRBV29-1; cdr3_aa: CSVTAGVPHEQYF; cdr3_nt: TGCAGCGTCACAGCGGGAGTTCCCCACGAGCAGTACTTC
clone_size: -; cdr3_length: 17; d_call: TRBD2; j_call: TRBJ2-3; v_call: TRBV7-2; cdr3_aa: CASSLVGAGGYEGTQYF; cdr3_nt: TGTGCCAGCAGCTTAGTTGGAGCGGGAGGGTATGAAGGTACGCAGTATTTT
clone_size: -; cdr3_length: 11; d_call: -; j_call: TRBJ1-2; v_call: TRBV19; cdr3_aa: CASSIQNGYTF; cdr3_nt: TGTGCCAGTAGTATACAGAATGGCTACACCTTC
clone_size: few; cdr3_length: 13; d_call: -; j_call: TRBJ2-1; v_call: TRBV6-6; cdr3_aa: CASSTGSYNEQFF; cdr3_nt: TGTGCCAGCAGTACCGGGAGTTACAATGAGCAGTTCTTC
clone_size: -; cdr3_length: 13; d_call: TRBD1; j_call: TRBJ1-1; v_call: TRBV7-9; cdr3_aa: CASSLGQYTEAFF; cdr3_nt: TGTGCCAGCAGCTTGGGACAGTACACTGAAGCTTTCTTT
clone_size: once; cdr3_length: 14; d_call: -; j_call: TRBJ2-2; v_call: TRBV5-1; cdr3_aa: CASKEVLETGELFF; cdr3_nt: TGCGCCAGCAAGGAAGTCTTGGAGACCGGGGAGCTGTTTTTT
clone_size: -; cdr3_length: 13; d_call: -; j_call: TRBJ1-2; v_call: TRBV12-3/TRBV12-4; cdr3_aa: CASNSRGGYGYTF; cdr3_nt: TGTGCCAGCAACTCTAGGGGGGGTTATGGCTACACCTTC
clone_size: -; cdr3_length: 16; d_call: TRBD1; j_call: TRBJ1-5; v_call: TRBV7-9; cdr3_aa: CASSLSPGQGDQPQHF; cdr3_nt: TGTGCCAGCAGCTTAAGCCCGGGACAGGGAGATCAGCCCCAGCATTTT
clone_size: -; cdr3_length: 15; d_call: -; j_call: TRBJ2-7; v_call: TRBV27; cdr3_aa: CASSHGGVTPYEQYF; cdr3_nt: TGTGCCAGCAGCCACGGCGGGGTCACCCCCTACGAGCAGTACTTC
clone_size: once; cdr3_length: 13; d_call: -; j_call: TRBJ2-1; v_call: TRBV23-1; cdr3_aa: CASGLARHNEQFF; cdr3_nt: TGCGCCAGCGGCCTCGCCCGTCACAATGAGCAGTTCTTC
clone_size: once; cdr3_length: 15; d_call: TRBD1; j_call: TRBJ1-4; v_call: TRBV5-1; cdr3_aa: CASSLQGAANEKLFF; cdr3_nt: TGCGCCAGCAGCTTACAGGGGGCTGCTAATGAAAAACTGTTTTTT
clone_size: -; cdr3_length: 15; d_call: -; j_call: TRBJ1-1; v_call: TRBV6-5; cdr3_aa: CASSRGLGKFSEAFF; cdr3_nt: TGTGCCAGCAGCCGTGGGCTCGGGAAATTCTCTGAAGCTTTCTTT
clone_size: -; cdr3_length: 14; d_call: -; j_call: TRBJ1-2; v_call: TRBV7-9; cdr3_aa: CASSSTPGGYGYTF; cdr3_nt: TGTGCCAGCAGCTCGACACCTGGGGGGTATGGCTACACCTTC
clone_size: -; cdr3_length: 13; d_call: -; j_call: TRBJ1-2; v_call: TRBV29-1; cdr3_aa: CSVAGAGLYGYTF; cdr3_nt: TGCAGCGTTGCAGGCGCCGGCCTCTATGGCTACACCTTC
clone_size: -; cdr3_length: 15; d_call: -; j_call: TRBJ2-2; v_call: TRBV25-1; cdr3_aa: CASSADRQGNGELFF; cdr3_nt: TGTGCCAGCAGTGCGGATCGGCAGGGTAACGGGGAGCTGTTTTTT
clone_size: -; cdr3_length: 16; d_call: TRBD1; j_call: TRBJ2-7; v_call: TRBV28; cdr3_aa: CASRGQGAQERYEQYF; cdr3_nt: TGTGCCAGCAGGGGACAGGGGGCGCAGGAAAGGTACGAGCAGTACTTC
clone_size: -; cdr3_length: 16; d_call: TRBD2; j_call: TRBJ2-1; v_call: TRBV7-7; cdr3_aa: CASSLSSGDPRNEQFF; cdr3_nt: TGTGCTAGCAGCTTAAGTAGCGGGGACCCGCGCAATGAGCAGTTCTTC
clone_size: -; cdr3_length: 15; d_call: TRBD1; j_call: TRBJ2-5; v_call: TRBV18; cdr3_aa: CASSRTRQGGETQYF; cdr3_nt: TGTGCCAGCTCACGCACCAGACAGGGCGGGGAGACCCAGTACTTC
clone_size: -; cdr3_length: 14; d_call: -; j_call: TRBJ1-1; v_call: TRBV11-3; cdr3_aa: CASSLAPGASEAFF; cdr3_nt: TGTGCCAGCAGCTTAGCCCCAGGGGCTAGTGAAGCTTTCTTT
clone_size: -; cdr3_length: 13; d_call: -; j_call: TRBJ2-1; v_call: TRBV11-3; cdr3_aa: CASRKDSRNEQFF; cdr3_nt: TGTGCCAGCAGAAAAGACTCGAGAAATGAGCAGTTCTTC
clone_size: -; cdr3_length: 15; d_call: TRBD2; j_call: TRBJ2-1; v_call: TRBV7-2; cdr3_aa: CASSLTSGGENEQFF; cdr3_nt: TGTGCCAGCAGCTTAACTAGCGGAGGGGAGAATGAGCAGTTCTTC
clone_size: -; cdr3_length: 11; d_call: -; j_call: TRBJ1-1; v_call: TRBV11-3; cdr3_aa: CASKSFGEAFF; cdr3_nt: TGTGCCAGCAAAAGTTTCGGTGAAGCTTTCTTT
clone_size: -; cdr3_length: 13; d_call: -; j_call: TRBJ2-7; v_call: TRBV12-3/TRBV12-4; cdr3_aa: CASMGGPSYEQYF; cdr3_nt: TGTGCCAGCATGGGGGGGCCCTCCTACGAGCAGTACTTC
clone_size: -; cdr3_length: 14; d_call: -; j_call: TRBJ2-1; v_call: TRBV28; cdr3_aa: CASRVGGAPNEQFF; cdr3_nt: TGTGCCAGCAGAGTCGGCGGAGCTCCCAATGAGCAGTTCTTC
clone_size: -; cdr3_length: 15; d_call: -; j_call: TRBJ1-1; v_call: TRBV5-1; cdr3_aa: CASSHRGGADTEAFF; cdr3_nt: TGCGCCAGCAGCCACCGGGGAGGGGCTGACACTGAAGCTTTCTTT
clone_size: -; cdr3_length: 15; d_call: -; j_call: TRBJ2-3; v_call: TRBV18; cdr3_aa: CASSPPGLFTDTQYF; cdr3_nt: TGTGCCAGCTCACCACCCGGACTGTTCACAGATACGCAGTATTTT
clone_size: -; cdr3_length: 16; d_call: TRBD2; j_call: TRBJ2-5; v_call: TRBV24-1; cdr3_aa: CATSDGTSGVQETQYF; cdr3_nt: TGTGCCACCAGTGATGGGACTAGCGGGGTCCAAGAGACCCAGTACTTC
clone_size: -; cdr3_length: 14; d_call: -; j_call: TRBJ2-1; v_call: TRBV10-3; cdr3_aa: CAIRLAGSADEQFF; cdr3_nt: TGTGCCATCAGGTTGGCAGGGTCGGCGGATGAGCAGTTCTTC
clone_size: -; cdr3_length: 14; d_call: TRBD2; j_call: TRBJ2-1; v_call: TRBV4-1; cdr3_aa: CASSQGLAGDEQFF; cdr3_nt: TGCGCCAGCAGCCAAGGACTAGCGGGTGATGAGCAGTTCTTC
clone_size: once; cdr3_length: 18; d_call: TRBD2; j_call: TRBJ2-2; v_call: TRBV3-1/TRBV3-2; cdr3_aa: CASSQGPLAGAWAGELFF; cdr3_nt: TGTGCCAGCAGCCAAGGCCCCTTAGCGGGAGCCTGGGCCGGGGAGCTGTTTTTT
clone_size: -; cdr3_length: 15; d_call: TRBD1; j_call: TRBJ1-1; v_call: TRBV6-5; cdr3_aa: CASSYLKTGDTEAFF; cdr3_nt: TGTGCCAGCAGTTACTTGAAGACAGGGGATACTGAAGCTTTCTTT
clone_size: -; cdr3_length: 14; d_call: TRBD1; j_call: TRBJ2-7; v_call: TRBV7-9; cdr3_aa: CASSTTGYLYEQYF; cdr3_nt: TGTGCCAGCAGCACGACAGGGTACCTCTACGAGCAGTACTTC
clone_size: -; cdr3_length: 15; d_call: -; j_call: TRBJ2-1; v_call: TRBV6-5; cdr3_aa: CASIGRLGEGSEQFF; cdr3_nt: TGTGCCAGCATAGGAAGACTAGGTGAGGGGAGTGAGCAGTTCTTC
clone_size: -; cdr3_length: 17; d_call: TRBD2; j_call: TRBJ2-5; v_call: TRBV4-1; cdr3_aa: CASSQDGKTSGQETQYF; cdr3_nt: TGCGCCAGCAGCCAAGATGGAAAAACTAGCGGCCAAGAGACCCAGTACTTC
clone_size: -; cdr3_length: 14; d_call: TRBD2; j_call: TRBJ2-5; v_call: TRBV27; cdr3_aa: CASSLWGRAETQYF; cdr3_nt: TGTGCCAGCAGTTTATGGGGGAGGGCAGAGACCCAGTACTTC
clone_size: -; cdr3_length: 15; d_call: TRBD2; j_call: TRBJ2-5; v_call: TRBV24-1; cdr3_aa: CATSAQLAGEETQYF; cdr3_nt: TGTGCCACCAGTGCTCAACTAGCGGGAGAAGAGACCCAGTACTTC
clone_size: -; cdr3_length: 14; d_call: TRBD2; j_call: TRBJ2-1; v_call: TRBV2; cdr3_aa: CASGGGRAGNEQFF; cdr3_nt: TGTGCCAGCGGTGGCGGGAGGGCAGGCAATGAGCAGTTCTTC